The clone carrying this T cell receptor (beta chain) was recorded only once. This sample stems from a study of blood T cell repertoires in COVID-19. Study information: Sites across the United States, Italy and Spain contributed samples from acute and convalescent COVID-19. T cells, B-cell-depleted T cells, or PBMCs provided the cDNA or gDNA that served as material.

Symptom resolution, clearance, or two negative PCRs marked the recovered donors of Cohort 3. TCRdb keeps only in-frame clones here, not all; method: immunoSEQ multiplex PCR. The sample holds roughly 200,000 clones, approximately 90% seen once. The receptor was isolated from a man under 40 who had recovered from COVID-19. Material for sequencing was PBMCs or T cells enriched from blood (not recorded which).

The CDR3 loop reads CASSLGGIANYGYTF. The CDR3 DNA sequence: TGTGCCAGCAGCTTGGGAGGGATAGCTAACTATGGCTACACCTTC. The chain has TRBV5-4 and TRBJ1-2; D is ambiguous. The ends were cut back, 0 bases at V and 0 bases at J, with 9 bases in the middle. The CDR3 consists of 15 residues. The germline CDR1 and CDR2 sequences are SGHNT and YYREEE (reference sequence).